What follows are 23 T cell receptor beta chains derived from one specimen sequenced in a study of blood T cell repertoires in COVID-19 (dated by TCRdb to 2018 to 2021). To prepare the library, the immunoSEQ multiplex PCR assay was applied. TCRdb stores this immuneACCESS table with in-frame sequences only. Part of the clones is absent; in the studies checked, under half of the shortfall reflects unresolved V genes, and no reason is known for the rest. The sample table shows approximately 440,000 clones, and about nine tenths are seen once. The ten largest clones represent under 0.7% of the sample. The specimen sequenced was PBMCs or T cells enriched from blood (not recorded which). These receptors were collected from a man between 18 and 35 years old who had recovered from COVID-19.

The genes are TRBV28 and TRBJ2-7; D possibly corresponds to TRBD1 (5 bases). Germline CDR1 is MDHEN and CDR2 is SYDVKM. V shed 1 base and J shed 5 bases, with 12 bases lying between them. CDR3 size: 14 residues. The CDR3 DNA sequence: TGTGCCAGCAGTTTATCTCAGGGTGGCGACGAGCAGTACTTC. It yields the protein CASSLSQGGDEQYF. Variable domain in full (rest from reference TRBV28 and TRBJ2-7): DVKVTQSSRYLVKRTGEKVFLECVQDMDHENMFWYRQDPGLGLRLIYFSYDVKMKEKGDIPEGYSVSREKKERFSLILESASTNQTSMYLCASSLSQGGDEQYFGPGTRLTVT.

The chain recombines TRBV4-1 with TRBJ2-3, with D possibly matching TRBD1 (5 bases). The V gene lost 2 bases and the J gene lost 0 bases, with 9 bases spanning the gap. CDR1 and CDR2 from the germline V gene are MGHRA and YSYEKL. This CDR3 region has 15 residues. Here the CDR3 DNA reads TGCGCCAGCAGCCAACAGGGAACTAGCACAGATACGCAGTATTTT. Its protein is CASSQQGTSTDTQYF.

V usage is TRBV6-5 and J usage is TRBJ2-6; the D is unclear. Germline assignment: CDR1 MNHEY and CDR2 SVGAGI. The CDR3 consists of 15 residues. The V end was cut by 6 bases, the J end by 2 bases, with 11 bases between. The CDR3 coding sequence is TGTGCCAGCAGGTCGGTTCCACCTGGGGCCAACGTCCTGACTTTC. It translates to CASRSVPPGANVLTF.

The chain employs TRBV19 and TRBJ2-6; TRBD1 might be the D (5 bases). Deletions cut 1 base from V and 0 bases from J, with 10 bases between. CDR3 length equals 17 residues. The germline V gene encodes CDR1 LNHDA and CDR2 SQIVND (reference sequence). CDR3 sequence reads: CASSIGDSSSGANVLTF. Here the CDR3 DNA reads TGTGCCAGTAGTATAGGCGACAGTAGCTCTGGGGCCAACGTCCTGACTTTC.

The chain has TRBV7-2 and TRBJ1-2, with 10 bases that match TRBD1. Germline assignment: CDR1 SGHTA and CDR2 FQGNSA. Losses at the gene ends were 1 base for V and 2 bases for J; bases not matched to a gene: 1. This CDR3 is 15 amino acids long. CDR3: CASSLVGQGNYGYTF. CDR3 nucleotides: TGTGCCAGCAGCTTAGTGGGACAGGGGAACTATGGCTACACCTTC.

The J gene is TRBJ1-1, the V gene TRBV5-8; 10 nucleotides agree with TRBD1. The CDR3 covers 18 residues. V shed 6 bases, J shed 6 bases, and the junction held 20 bases outside the gene matches. Germline CDR1 reads SGHTS; CDR2 reads YDEGEE. Here the CDR3 DNA reads TGTGCCAGCACTATAACCGGGACAGGGGTCCGGAGGGTGGCTGAAGCTTTCTTT. Its protein is CASTITGTGVRRVAEAFF.

The chain employs TRBV14 and TRBJ1-3; D is ambiguous. Looked up from germline, CDR1 is SGHDN and CDR2 is FVKESK. The germline V and J ends were trimmed by 0 bases and 0 bases, with 9 bases remaining between them. There are 16 residues in the CDR3. The CDR3 nucleotides are TGTGCCAGCAGCCAAGATGCCGGGATCTCTGGAAACACCATATATTTT. As protein: CASSQDAGISGNTIYF.

About this clone: At one boundary the junction diverges from the germline segment, which might be a read error. CDR3 amino acids: CAEGLDGTRGGEQFF. The CDR3 coding sequence is TGCGCCGAGGGCCTTGACGGGACTCGGGGCGGTGAGCAGTTCTTC. V gene TRBV24-1 combines with J gene TRBJ2-1; possible D gene TRBD2, 6 bases. The CDR3 spans 15 residues. Germline V gene data show CDR1 as KGHDR and CDR2 as SFDVKD.

As to this clone: One end of the junction is discordant with germline, which a read error may explain. The rearrangement uses TRBV18 and TRBJ2-5; D ambiguous. Germline V gene data show CDR1 as KGHSH and CDR2 as LQKENI. This CDR3 region has 15 residues. The CDR3, as DNA: TGTGCCAGCTCGCCACAACTGGAGTACCAAGAGACCCAGTACTTC. It codes for CASSPQLEYQETQYF.

The chain carries TRBV18 and TRBJ1-1; D call uncertain. The CDR3 consists of 15 residues. Germline CDR1 reads KGHSH; CDR2 reads LQKENI. V was cut by 6 bases and J by 0 bases, with 14 bases left in between. The CDR3 DNA reads as TGTGCCAGCTCCCCCTCGTTAAACATGAACACTGAAGCTTTCTTT. Protein: CASSPSLNMNTEAFF. Together with reference TRBV18 and TRBJ1-1, the CDR3 gives the full variable domain: NAGVMQNPRHLVRRRGQEARLRCSPMKGHSHVYWYRQLPEEGLKFMVYLQKENIIDESGMPKERFSAEFPKEGPSILRIQQVVRGDSAAYFCASSPSLNMNTEAFFGQGTRLTVV.

The V gene is TRBV28, the J gene TRBJ1-5; a weak D match, TRBD1 (6 bases). CDR3 length: 13 residues. Germline V lookup: CDR1 MDHEN, CDR2 SYDVKM. V lost 7 bases, J lost 7 bases, and 14 bases lay in between. The DNA for the CDR3 is TGTGCCAGCAACGGGGGGCTTTGGCAGCCCCAGCATTTT. It specifies CASNGGLWQPQHF.

CDR3 coding DNA: TGTGCCAGCAGTTTATCGATTGGGGGGGATCAGCCCCAGCATTTT. As protein: CASSLSIGGDQPQHF. The gene calls are TRBV27 and TRBJ1-5; tentative D call: TRBD1 (5 bases). CDR3 length equals 15 residues. Germline V gene sequence: CDR1 MNHEY, CDR2 SMNVEV (reference sequence). Trimming left V 0 bases short and J 5 bases short, with 11 bases between.

This clone was recorded once. The genes are TRBV11-1 and TRBJ2-2; a weak D match, TRBD1 (5 bases). Germline V lookup: CDR1 SGHAT, CDR2 FQDESV (reference sequence). V lost 2 bases and J 2 bases, leaving 9 bases between the germline ends. The CDR3 consists of 15 residues. CDR3 DNA sequence: TGTGCCAGCAGCTTAACCGGACACAACACCGGGGAGCTGTTTTTT. The encoded protein is CASSLTGHNTGELFF.

The chain employs TRBV28 and TRBJ2-5; a possible D gene is TRBD2 (7 bases). The V end was cut by 7 bases, the J end by 1 base, with 16 bases between. The CDR3 spans 15 residues. Germline V gene data show CDR1 as MDHEN and CDR2 as SYDVKM. In DNA form, the CDR3 reads TGTGCCAGCACCACTCAGAGGGGGGGCCAAGAGACCCAGTACTTC. It specifies CASTTQRGGQETQYF. The variable domain in full, with the rest retrieved from reference TRBV28 and TRBJ2-5, is DVKVTQSSRYLVKRTGEKVFLECVQDMDHENMFWYRQDPGLGLRLIYFSYDVKMKEKGDIPEGYSVSREKKERFSLILESASTNQTSMYLCASTTQRGGQETQYFGPGTRLLVL.

This clone was recorded only once. This sample also contains other DNA sequences that code for the same CDR3. The chain links TRBV11-2 to TRBJ1-5; D gene ambiguous. CDR1 and CDR2 from the germline V gene are SGHAT and FQNNGV. V was pared by 0 bases and J by 0 bases, with 9 bases between. The CDR3 extends over 16 amino acids. CDR3 sequence (DNA): TGTGCCAGCAGCTTAGATTCGGGATATAGCAATCAGCCCCAGCATTTT. Protein product: CASSLDSGYSNQPQHF. Complete variable domain (other parts from reference TRBV11-2 and TRBJ1-5): EAGVAQSPRYKIIEKRQSVAFWCNPISGHATLYWYQQILGQGPKLLIQFQNNGVVDDSQLPKDRFSAERLKGVDSTLKIQPAKLEDSAVYLCASSLDSGYSNQPQHFGDGTRLSIL.

The chain has TRBV12-3 or TRBV12-4 and TRBJ1-2; D gene uncertain. The CDR3 length is 13 residues. Trimming cost V 2 bases and J 8 bases, with 12 bases left between them. As DNA, the CDR3 is TGTGCCAGCAGTTTACCTGAGAAATACGGCTACACCTTC. Its translation: CASSLPEKYGYTF.

The chain recombines TRBV19 with TRBJ2-7; 11 nucleotides agree with TRBD1. Germline CDR1 LNHDA, CDR2 SQIVND (reference sequence). CDR3 length: 15 amino acids. V lost 3 bases to trimming and J lost 1 base; unmatched junction nucleotides: 2. CDR3 sequence: CASSMGTGGSYEQYF. CDR3 bases: TGTGCCAGTAGTATGGGGACAGGGGGTTCCTACGAGCAGTACTTC.

This clone is a singleton in its sample. The rearrangement links TRBV28 to TRBJ1-4; the D is unclear. Germline-derived CDR1 and CDR2 are MDHEN and SYDVKM. V was clipped by 5 bases and J by 13 bases, with 14 bases between them. This CDR3 is 12 amino acids long. The CDR3 reads CASSALRGGLFF. The CDR3 DNA sequence: TGTGCCAGCAGTGCCCTTCGGGGTGGACTGTTTTTT.

This clone was found once. The chain couples TRBV14 to TRBJ1-4; D call uncertain. In germline, CDR1 is SGHDN, CDR2 FVKESK. Trimming cost V 2 bases and J 7 bases, with 8 bases left between them. The CDR3 sequence is 13 residues long. CDR3 sequence: CASSQIWAEKLFF. For the CDR3, the DNA is TGTGCCAGCAGCCAAATCTGGGCTGAAAAACTGTTTTTT.

The chain couples TRBV5-8 to TRBJ1-1; maybe TRBD1 (6 bases). The germline V gene encodes CDR1 SGHTS and CDR2 YDEGEE. The V and J ends lost 7 bases and 3 bases respectively, with 19 bases between them. This CDR3 comprises 15 residues. The CDR3 here is CASGQGLRKDTEAFF. Written as DNA, the CDR3 is TGTGCCAGCGGGCAGGGGCTAAGGAAGGACACTGAAGCTTTCTTT.

V and J are TRBV3-1 (or the pseudogene TRBV3-2) and TRBJ1-2, with a tentative D call TRBD1 (5 bases). This CDR3 has 11 residues. The germline V gene encodes CDR1 LGHDT and CDR2 YNNKEL (reference sequence). Trimming removed 3 bases from V and 8 bases from J, with 7 bases in between. CDR3 loop: CASSHRAGYTF. The CDR3 DNA is TGTGCCAGCAGCCACAGGGCCGGCTACACCTTC.

The gene calls are TRBV12-3 or TRBV12-4 and TRBJ2-5, with a weak D call TRBD2 (5 bases). The CDR3 length is 13 residues. With 5 bases removed from V and 5 bases from J, the gap between germline ends came to 12 bases. The CDR3 bases are TGTGCCAGCAGTCCCGGGGTTCGGGAGACCCAGTACTTC. This codes for CASSPGVRETQYF.

This chain connects TRBV19 to TRBJ1-2, with a tentative D call TRBD1 (5 bases). The germline gives CDR1 LNHDA, CDR2 SQIVND (reference sequence). V was clipped by 5 bases and J by 5 bases, with 12 bases between them. The CDR3 is 13 amino acids. The CDR3 is CASSLGLGYGYTF. CDR3 DNA: TGTGCCAGTAGTTTGGGGCTAGGTTATGGCTACACCTTC.